This T cell receptor (beta chain) stems from a study of T cell responses to AZD1222 COVID-19 vaccine. As for the study in general: The study pooled second doses at about 4 or about 12 weeks. The study, taken as a whole, reports: Donors, mostly white British, included more females; clonal diversity was possibly underestimated. Elevations in Spike-specific TCR breadth and depth followed administration of two AZD1222 doses. The study sampled repertoires only after the peak T cell response.

Turning to this clone: The antigen is unknown.

CDR3 length equals 15 residues. CDR1 SGHDT and CDR2 YYEEEE come from the germline V gene. Trimming at V came to 4 bases and at J to 5 bases, leaving 6 bases not matched to a gene. Method: immunoSEQ multiplex PCR; TCRdb's copy keeps in-frame clones and lacks some. The sample includes some 160,000 clones, 93% seen only once; the top ten take 0.7% to 0.9%. The chain is built from TRBV5-6 and TRBJ2-2, with 9 bases that match TRBD2. The sequence was obtained from an adult in good health. Sequences were derived from peripheral blood, sampled on day 0 of AZD1222 vaccination. This CDR3 reads CASSPVAGATGELFF. DNA of the CDR3: TGTGCCAGCAGCCCCGTAGCGGGGGCTACCGGGGAGCTGTTTTTT.